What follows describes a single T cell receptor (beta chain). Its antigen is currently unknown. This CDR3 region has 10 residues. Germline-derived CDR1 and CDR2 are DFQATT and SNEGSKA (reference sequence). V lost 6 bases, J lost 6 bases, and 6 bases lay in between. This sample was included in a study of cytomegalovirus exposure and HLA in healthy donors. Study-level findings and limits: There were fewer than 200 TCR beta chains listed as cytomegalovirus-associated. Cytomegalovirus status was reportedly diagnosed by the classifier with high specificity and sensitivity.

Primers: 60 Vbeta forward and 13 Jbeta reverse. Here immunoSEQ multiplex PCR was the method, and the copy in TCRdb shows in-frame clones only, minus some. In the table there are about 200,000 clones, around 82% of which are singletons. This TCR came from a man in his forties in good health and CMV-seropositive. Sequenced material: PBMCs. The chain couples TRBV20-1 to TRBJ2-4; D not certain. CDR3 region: CSANRNIQYF. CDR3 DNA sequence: TGCAGTGCCAACAGAAACATTCAGTACTTC.